The TCR beta chain described here comes from a study of monozygotic twins with inflammatory bowel disease. Note on this clonotype: Its antigen remains unknown.

Overall study results and limits: Fewer clonotypes were shared with others by IBD patients than by healthy twins, especially with disease activity.

Using the 5' RACE reads, TCRdb records one entry per CDR3 protein without DNA. The sample totals about 300,000 distinct CDR3 sequences. Germline CDR1 is LNHNV and CDR2 is YYDKDF (reference sequence). The CDR3 runs 16 residues. The source of this sequence is a human donor with ulcerative colitis or Crohn's disease, or a healthy co-twin of an affected twin (not recorded which). The chain recombines TRBV15 with TRBJ2-4; without DNA, the TCRdb call of TRBD1 cannot be checked. The sample taken for sequencing was blood. The CDR3 reads CATSRAGEIAKNMQYF.